The 23 T cell receptor beta chains reported below all come from one sample, sequenced in a study of blood T cell repertoires in COVID-19. Clones were read by immunoSEQ multiplex PCR, and TCRdb kept only the in-frame ones, dropping some. The sample lists 200,000 to 300,000 clones; roughly 85% were seen once. Source material: peripheral blood. The receptors were gathered from a man in his fifties or sixties with COVID-19, enrolled during active disease.

As concerns this clone: One end of the junction varies from germline; a read error may be responsible. The V and J genes are TRBV7-7 and TRBJ2-3; 12 bases map to TRBD2. CDR1 is SSHAT, CDR2 FNYEAQ, per germline (reference sequence). The CDR3 runs 16 residues. The CDR3: CASSPGLAGPTDTQYF. CDR3 DNA: TGTGCTAGCAGCCCAGGACTAGCGGGGCCCACAGATACGCAGTATTTT.

This chain connects TRBV2 to TRBJ1-5, with 11 positions matching TRBD1. CDR1 is SNHLY and CDR2 is FYNNEI in the germline V gene. V trimming: 8 bases; J trimming: 2 bases; junction bases outside the gene matches: 11. This CDR3 region has 17 residues. The CDR3 reads CASLGTGGMSGNQPQHF. The DNA for the CDR3 is TGTGCCAGCCTCGGGACAGGGGGGATGAGTGGCAATCAGCCCCAGCATTTT.

This chain uses TRBV24-1 with TRBJ2-1; 10 bases are a match to TRBD1. The CDR3 runs to 13 residues. The trim removed 4 bases at V and 9 bases at J, leaving 2 bases unmatched. From germline, CDR1 is KGHDR and CDR2 SFDVKD. Here the CDR3 DNA reads TGTGCCACCAGTGAAGGGACAGGGGTTGAGCAGTTCTTC. Protein sequence: CATSEGTGVEQFF.

In this sample, this clone turned up once. This rearrangement joins TRBV9 to TRBJ2-7; 8 nucleotides line up with TRBD1. The CDR3 runs 15 residues. In germline, CDR1 is SGDLS, CDR2 YYNGEE. V was clipped by 3 bases and J by 7 bases; unmatched bases: 12. The CDR3 region has the DNA TGTGCCAGCAGCGCAAGACCGGGACAGGCGGTTGAGCAGTACTTC. This translates into CASSARPGQAVEQYF. Filled out from reference TRBV9 and TRBJ2-7, the complete variable domain reads DSGVTQTPKHLITATGQRVTLRCSPRSGDLSVYWYQQSLDQGLQFLIQYYNGEERAKGNILERFSAQQFPDLHSELNLSSLELGDSALYFCASSARPGQAVEQYFGPGTRLTVT.

The V and J genes are TRBV20-1 and TRBJ1-6, with D hard to call. Trimming removed 3 bases from V and 1 base from J, with 13 bases in between. The length of the CDR3 is 16 residues. Germline loops: CDR1 DFQATT, CDR2 SNEGSKA (reference sequence). CDR3 residues: CSASRRSRSYNSPLHF. For the CDR3, the DNA is TGCAGTGCTAGTAGACGGAGTCGATCCTATAATTCACCCCTCCACTTT.

Only one count was recorded for this clone. The rearrangement uses TRBV5-5 and TRBJ2-2; 7 nucleotides agree with TRBD1. The V and J ends lost 4 bases and 1 base, in that order; junction bases with no gene match: 10. The V gene's germline CDR1 is SGHKS and CDR2 YYEKEE (reference sequence). The length of the CDR3 is 17 residues. The CDR3 loop is CASSKTGTAQNTGELFF. Written as DNA, the CDR3 is TGTGCCAGCAGCAAAACCGGGACAGCTCAGAACACCGGGGAGCTGTTTTTT.

The V gene is TRBV27, the J gene TRBJ1-2; 7 nucleotides match TRBD1. Trimming removed 6 bases from V and 1 base from J; junction bases left unmatched: 11. Germline CDR1 reads MNHEY; CDR2 reads SMNVEV (reference sequence). The CDR3 is made up of 16 amino acids. This chain's CDR3 is CASRSMGTGVNYGYTF. The CDR3 region has the DNA TGTGCCAGCAGGTCGATGGGAACAGGGGTTAACTATGGCTACACCTTC.

The genes are TRBV15 and TRBJ2-7, with TRBD2 as a possible D gene (6 bases). The germline V gene encodes CDR1 LNHNV and CDR2 YYDKDF (reference sequence). This CDR3 contains 15 residues. V was cut by 1 base and J by 5 bases, with 15 bases left in between. The CDR3 loop reads CATSRVAGSKDEQYF. DNA of the CDR3: TGTGCCACCAGCAGAGTGGCGGGGAGCAAAGACGAGCAGTACTTC.

This clone was picked up one time. This sample includes further DNA sequences coding for the same CDR3. The gene calls are TRBV2 and TRBJ1-2, with a weak D call TRBD1 (5 bases). The germline V and J ends were trimmed by 3 bases and 1 base, with 6 bases remaining between them. CDR1 is SNHLY, CDR2 FYNNEI, per germline. The CDR3 is 13 residues long. The CDR3 is CASSETVNYGYTF. Here the CDR3 DNA reads TGTGCCAGCAGTGAGACAGTTAACTATGGCTACACCTTC.

The chain recombines TRBV5-1 with TRBJ1-2, with D possibly being TRBD1 (5 bases). In germline, CDR1 is SGHRS, CDR2 YFSETQ. The germline V and J ends were trimmed by 2 bases and 6 bases, with 14 bases remaining between them. The CDR3 spans 14 residues. The DNA of the CDR3 is TGCGCCAGCAGCTTCCGGACATCTTGGGATGGCTACACCTTC. This gives the protein CASSFRTSWDGYTF.

This clone was observed once. The chain carries TRBV11-2 and TRBJ2-2, with 8 nucleotides matching TRBD2. CDR3 length: 17 residues. V lost 7 bases to trimming and J lost 7 bases; unmatched junction nucleotides: 17. From germline, CDR1 is SGHAT and CDR2 FQNNGV. The CDR3 nucleotides are TGTGCCAGCACCCTAACCGGGACTAGTTTTTCGGGCGGGGAGCTGTTTTTT. This sequence encodes CASTLTGTSFSGGELFF.

The V and J genes are TRBV15 and TRBJ2-2; unclear D gene. The CDR3 has 15 amino acids. V lost 1 base to trimming and J lost 3 bases, with 9 bases between them. Germline CDR1 reads LNHNV; CDR2 reads YYDKDF (reference sequence). The CDR3: CATSRAPGYTGELFF. The CDR3 nucleotides are TGTGCCACCAGCAGAGCCCCGGGTTACACCGGGGAGCTGTTTTTT.

The genes are TRBV15 and TRBJ1-2; D is possibly TRBD1 (5 bases). CDR1 is LNHNV and CDR2 is YYDKDF in the germline V gene (reference sequence). The CDR3 has 15 residues. V lost 1 base to trimming and J lost 3 bases, with 12 bases between them. Here the CDR3 reads CATSRAQGLDYGYTF. DNA for the CDR3: TGTGCCACCAGCAGAGCCCAGGGCTTGGACTATGGCTACACCTTC.

The chain is built from TRBV18 and TRBJ2-7; 8 bases line up with TRBD1. Germline V gene lookup returns CDR1 KGHSH and CDR2 LQKENI. The J segment lost 3 bases and the V segment lost 3 bases, leaving 1 base of the junction unmatched. This CDR3 contains 13 residues. CDR3 DNA sequence: TGTGCCAGCTCACCGACAGGGGACTACGAGCAGTACTTC. As protein: CASSPTGDYEQYF.

The V and J genes are TRBV27 and TRBJ2-7; 7 bases line up with TRBD1. The CDR3 is 14 amino acids. J lost 9 bases, V lost 3 bases, and 11 bases had no gene match. From germline, CDR1 is MNHEY and CDR2 SMNVEV (reference sequence). In DNA, the CDR3 is TGTGCCAGCAGTTTTGGGGACAGACCTACGAGGCAGTACTTC. Translation: CASSFGDRPTRQYF.

This clone was recorded a few times. The chain joins TRBV6-5 to TRBJ2-7, with TRBD1 matching 7 bases. Germline loops: CDR1 MNHEY, CDR2 SVGAGI. The CDR3 runs to 15 residues. With 7 bases clipped from V and 2 bases from J, the junction kept 11 bases outside the gene matches. The CDR3 nucleotides are TGTGCCAGCACTCCAGCGACAGGGACCCCCTACGAGCAGTACTTC. Its protein is CASTPATGTPYEQYF.

The genes are TRBV11-2 and TRBJ1-1; maybe TRBD1 (5 bases). CDR1 is SGHAT, CDR2 FQNNGV, per germline. The CDR3 contains 17 residues. V was cut by 4 bases and J by 0 bases, with 18 bases left in between. As DNA, the CDR3 is TGTGCCAGCAGCTCCAGGGTAGGCACATTTGTGAACACTGAAGCTTTCTTT. As protein: CASSSRVGTFVNTEAFF.

The rearrangement links TRBV19 to TRBJ2-7; the match to TRBD1 covers 7 bases. The V and J ends lost 3 bases and 2 bases, in that order; junction bases with no gene match: 4. In germline, CDR1 is LNHDA, CDR2 SQIVND (reference sequence). The CDR3 length is 14 residues. The CDR3 DNA reads as TGTGCCAGTAGTATGAAGACAGGGCCCTACGAGCAGTACTTC. Encoded protein: CASSMKTGPYEQYF.

V gene TRBV5-4 combines with J gene TRBJ1-1, with 7 bases lining up with TRBD1. The CDR3 has 14 amino acids. The junction had 7 bases not matched to a gene; V was cut back by 2 bases and J by 6 bases. Germline V lookup: CDR1 SGHNT, CDR2 YYREEE (reference sequence). The CDR3 sequence: CASSLQTGEAEAFF. DNA of the CDR3: TGTGCCAGCAGCTTACAAACAGGGGAGGCTGAAGCTTTCTTT.

A remark on this clone: The sample carries other DNA sequences with the same CDR3. J is TRBJ1-6 and V is TRBV4-1; D uncertain. The CDR3 length is 17 residues. CDR1 MGHRA and CDR2 YSYEKL come from the germline V gene. V was clipped by 0 bases and J by 2 bases, with 11 bases between them. This CDR3 is CASSQEEGRAYNSPLHF. For the CDR3, the DNA is TGCGCCAGCAGCCAAGAGGAGGGCCGCGCCTATAATTCACCCCTCCACTTT.

The chain recombines TRBV3-1 (or the pseudogene TRBV3-2) with TRBJ2-3; 8 nucleotides agree with TRBD1. The CDR3 contains 18 residues. V dropped 3 bases and J dropped 0; count of bases not matched to a gene: 11. The germline V gene has CDR1 LGHDT and CDR2 YNNKEL (reference sequence). The CDR3 DNA is TGTGCCAGCAGCCAGGACGGACAGGGTAACCCTAGCACAGATACGCAGTATTTT. Amino acid sequence: CASSQDGQGNPSTDTQYF.

The chain has TRBV29-1 and TRBJ2-5; tentatively, D is TRBD2 (6 bases). The V end lost 5 bases, the J end lost 5 bases, and 18 bases lay between the germline ends. This CDR3 is built from 14 residues. Per germline, CDR1 SQVTM and CDR2 ANQGSEA. The CDR3 region has the DNA TGCAGCGTTCGGAGGGCAGGGCCGGGGGAGACCCAGTACTTC. Its translation is CSVRRAGPGETQYF.

The rearrangement links TRBV7-2 to TRBJ2-5; a weak D match, TRBD2 (6 bases). V was shortened by 1 base and J by 5 bases, with 11 bases between the two germline ends. Germline V gene lookup returns CDR1 SGHTA and CDR2 FQGNSA. The CDR3 totals 14 residues. The CDR3 spells CASSLGGVMETQYF. The CDR3 DNA is TGTGCCAGCAGCTTAGGCGGGGTGATGGAGACCCAGTACTTC.